These 3 T cell receptor beta chains share one sample of origin, sequenced in a study of PD-1 blockade in classical Hodgkin lymphoma. Relapse was seen in all patients after autologous stem cell transplantation, and brentuximab vedotin exposure was variable. TCRdb's table, derived via immunoSEQ multiplex PCR, lists solely in-frame clones and lacks some. The profile shows 100,000 to 120,000 clones, 70% to 90% of them singletons. The sample here was peripheral blood mononuclear cells (PBMCs), taken before the second cycle of nivolumab. The receptors originated from a human donor with classical Hodgkin lymphoma.

V gene TRBV7-2 combines with J gene TRBJ2-7; the D is unclear. In germline, CDR1 is SGHTA, CDR2 FQGNSA. Trimming stripped 5 bases from V and 3 bases from J, with 11 bases between. CDR3 size: 13 residues. This chain's CDR3 is CASSPYRNYEQYF. The CDR3 DNA reads TGTGCCAGCAGCCCTTACAGAAACTACGAGCAGTACTTC.

The CDR3 coding sequence is TGTGCCAGCAGTTTATCAGGGGTTGTAGATACGCAGTATTTT. Translated, it gives CASSLSGVVDTQYF. The chain carries TRBV27 and TRBJ2-3; D is perhaps TRBD1 (5 bases). Germline assignment: CDR1 MNHEY and CDR2 SMNVEV (reference sequence). CDR3 length: 14 residues. Trimming stripped 0 bases from V and 5 bases from J, with 9 bases between.

The V gene is TRBV10-1, the J gene TRBJ1-1; 9 bases are a match to TRBD1. J was trimmed by 2 bases and V by 9 bases; bases with no gene match: 7. The CDR3 covers 14 residues. Germline V gene sequence: CDR1 WNHNN, CDR2 SYGVQD (reference sequence). As DNA, the CDR3 is TGCGCCAGTACAGGGGGCTCCAATAACACTGAAGCTTTCTTT. The encoded protein is CASTGGSNNTEAFF.